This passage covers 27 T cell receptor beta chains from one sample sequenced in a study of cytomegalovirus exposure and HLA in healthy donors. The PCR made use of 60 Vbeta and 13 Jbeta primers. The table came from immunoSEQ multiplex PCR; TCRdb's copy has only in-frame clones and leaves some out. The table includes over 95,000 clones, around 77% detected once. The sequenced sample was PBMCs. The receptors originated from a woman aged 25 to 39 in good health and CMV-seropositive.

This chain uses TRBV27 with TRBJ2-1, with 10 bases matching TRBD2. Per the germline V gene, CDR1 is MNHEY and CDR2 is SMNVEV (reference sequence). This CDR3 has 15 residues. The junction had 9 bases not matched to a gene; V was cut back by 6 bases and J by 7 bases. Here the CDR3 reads CASSRPGTSENEQFF. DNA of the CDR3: TGTGCCAGCAGCCGCCCTGGGACTAGCGAAAATGAGCAGTTCTTC.

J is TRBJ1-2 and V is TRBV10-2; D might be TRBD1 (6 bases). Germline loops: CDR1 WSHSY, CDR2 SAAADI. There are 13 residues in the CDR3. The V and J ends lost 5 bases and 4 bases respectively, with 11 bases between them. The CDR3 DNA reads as TGCGCCAGCAGTTTACAGGGTCCCTATGGCTACACCTTC. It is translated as CASSLQGPYGYTF.

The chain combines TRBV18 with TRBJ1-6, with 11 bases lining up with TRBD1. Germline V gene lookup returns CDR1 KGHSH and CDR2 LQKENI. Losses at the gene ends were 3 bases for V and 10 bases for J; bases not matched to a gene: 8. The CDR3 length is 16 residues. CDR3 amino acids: CASSPPGQGAASPLHF. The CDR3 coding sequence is TGTGCCAGCTCACCCCCAGGACAGGGGGCCGCGTCACCCCTCCACTTT.

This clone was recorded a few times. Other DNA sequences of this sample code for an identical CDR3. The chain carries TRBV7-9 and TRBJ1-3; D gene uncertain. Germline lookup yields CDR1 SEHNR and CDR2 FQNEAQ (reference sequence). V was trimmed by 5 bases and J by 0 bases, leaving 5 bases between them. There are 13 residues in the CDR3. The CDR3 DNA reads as TGTGCCAGCAGCCCTAGCTCTGGAAACACCATATATTTT. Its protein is CASSPSSGNTIYF.

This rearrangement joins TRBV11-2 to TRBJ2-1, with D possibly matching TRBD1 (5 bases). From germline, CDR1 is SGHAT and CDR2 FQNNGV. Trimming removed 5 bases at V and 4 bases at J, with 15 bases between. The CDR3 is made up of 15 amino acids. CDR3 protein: CASSHPGTGYNEQFF. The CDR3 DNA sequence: TGTGCCAGCAGCCACCCCGGTACAGGATACAATGAGCAGTTCTTC.

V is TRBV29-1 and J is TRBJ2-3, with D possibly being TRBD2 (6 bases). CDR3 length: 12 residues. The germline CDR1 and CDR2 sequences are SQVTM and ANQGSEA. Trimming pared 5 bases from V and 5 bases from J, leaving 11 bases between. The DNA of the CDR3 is TGCAGCGTTTTGCGGGGTGGAGATACGCAGTATTTT. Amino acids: CSVLRGGDTQYF.

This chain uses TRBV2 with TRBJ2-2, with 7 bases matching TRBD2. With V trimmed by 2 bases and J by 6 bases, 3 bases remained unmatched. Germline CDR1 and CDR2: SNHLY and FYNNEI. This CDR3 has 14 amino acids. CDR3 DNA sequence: TGTGCCAGCAGTGAATCTCGGGGGGCCGGGGAGCTGTTTTTT. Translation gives CASSESRGAGELFF.

In DNA form, the CDR3 reads TGTGCCAGCCTAAGCGGCTCTCGCGTCACTGATACGCAGTATTTT. This translates into CASLSGSRVTDTQYF. The chain has TRBV7-9 and TRBJ2-3; possible D gene TRBD2, 5 bases. Germline assignment: CDR1 SEHNR and CDR2 FQNEAQ (reference sequence). The CDR3 has 15 residues. V lost 8 bases to trimming and J lost 6 bases, with 21 bases between them.

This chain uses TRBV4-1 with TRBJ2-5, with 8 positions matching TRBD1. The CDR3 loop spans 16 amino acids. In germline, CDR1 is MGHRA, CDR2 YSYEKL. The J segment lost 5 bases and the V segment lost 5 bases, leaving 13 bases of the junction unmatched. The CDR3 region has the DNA TGCGCCAGCAGCAGACTTCCGGGACAGGCGGCGGAGACCCAGTACTTC. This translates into CASSRLPGQAAETQYF.

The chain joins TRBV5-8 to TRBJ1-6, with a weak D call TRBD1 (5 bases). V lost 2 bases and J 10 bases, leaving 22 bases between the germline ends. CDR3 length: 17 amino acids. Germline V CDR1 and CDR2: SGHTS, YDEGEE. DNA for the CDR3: TGTGCCAGCAGCTTAACGCAACAGGCCGGGTCTCGGTCACCCCTCCACTTT. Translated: CASSLTQQAGSRSPLHF.

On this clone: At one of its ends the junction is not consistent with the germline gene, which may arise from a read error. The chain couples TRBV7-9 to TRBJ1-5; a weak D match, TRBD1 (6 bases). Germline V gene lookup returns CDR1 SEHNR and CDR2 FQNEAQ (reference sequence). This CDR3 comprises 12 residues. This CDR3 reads CSSSYRDQPQHF. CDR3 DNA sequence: TGTTCCAGCAGTTACAGGGATCAGCCCCAGCATTTT.

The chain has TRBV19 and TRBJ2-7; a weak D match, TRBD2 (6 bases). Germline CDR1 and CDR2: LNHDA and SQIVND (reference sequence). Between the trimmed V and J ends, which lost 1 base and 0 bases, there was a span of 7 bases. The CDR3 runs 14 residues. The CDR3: CASSIGTNSYEQYF. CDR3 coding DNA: TGTGCCAGTAGTATAGGGACTAACTCCTACGAGCAGTACTTC.

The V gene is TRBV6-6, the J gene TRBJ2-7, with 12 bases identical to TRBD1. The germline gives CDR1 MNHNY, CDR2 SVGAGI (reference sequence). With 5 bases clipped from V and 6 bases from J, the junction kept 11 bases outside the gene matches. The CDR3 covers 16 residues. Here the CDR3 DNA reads TGTGCCAGCAGTCACCGGGACAGGGGGCGCATGAGCGAGCAGTACTTC. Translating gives CASSHRDRGRMSEQYF.

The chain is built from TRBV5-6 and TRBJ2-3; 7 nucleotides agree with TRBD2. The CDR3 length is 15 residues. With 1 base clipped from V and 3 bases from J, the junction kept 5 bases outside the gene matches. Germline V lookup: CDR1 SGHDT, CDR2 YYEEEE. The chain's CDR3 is CASSLIAGVTDTQYF. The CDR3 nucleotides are TGTGCCAGCAGCTTGATTGCGGGGGTAACAGATACGCAGTATTTT.

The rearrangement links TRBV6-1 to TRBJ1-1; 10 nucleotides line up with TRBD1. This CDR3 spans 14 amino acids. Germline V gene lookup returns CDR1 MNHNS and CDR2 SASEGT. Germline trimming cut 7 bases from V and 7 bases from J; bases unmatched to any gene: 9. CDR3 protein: CASNRDRGWFEAFF. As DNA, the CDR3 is TGTGCCAGCAATAGGGACAGGGGATGGTTTGAAGCTTTCTTT.

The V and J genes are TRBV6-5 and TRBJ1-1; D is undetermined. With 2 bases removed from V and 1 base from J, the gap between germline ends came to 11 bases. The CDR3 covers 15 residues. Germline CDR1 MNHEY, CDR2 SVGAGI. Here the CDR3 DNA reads TGTGCCAGCAGTTACCGTCTGGAGGGGAACACTGAAGCTTTCTTT. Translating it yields CASSYRLEGNTEAFF.

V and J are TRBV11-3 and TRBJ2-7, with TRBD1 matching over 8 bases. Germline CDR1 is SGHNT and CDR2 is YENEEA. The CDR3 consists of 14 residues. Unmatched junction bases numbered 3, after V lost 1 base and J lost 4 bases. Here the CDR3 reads CASSLAGGEYEQYF. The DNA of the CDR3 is TGTGCCAGCAGCTTAGCAGGGGGCGAATACGAGCAGTACTTC.

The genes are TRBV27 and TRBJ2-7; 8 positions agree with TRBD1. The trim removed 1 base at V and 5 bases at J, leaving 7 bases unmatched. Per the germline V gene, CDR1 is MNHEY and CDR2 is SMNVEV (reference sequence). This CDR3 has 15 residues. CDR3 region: CASSLFGTGANEQYF. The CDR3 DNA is TGTGCCAGCAGTTTATTTGGGACAGGTGCCAACGAGCAGTACTTC.

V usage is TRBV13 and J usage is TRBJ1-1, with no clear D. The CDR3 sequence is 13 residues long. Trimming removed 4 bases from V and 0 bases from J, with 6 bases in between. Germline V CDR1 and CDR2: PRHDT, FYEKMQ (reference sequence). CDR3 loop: CASSSGVNTEAFF. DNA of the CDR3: TGTGCCAGCAGCTCCGGAGTGAACACTGAAGCTTTCTTT. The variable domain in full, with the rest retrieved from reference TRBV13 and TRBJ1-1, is AAGVIQSPRHLIKEKRETATLKCYPIPRHDTVYWYQQGPGQDPQFLISFYEKMQSDKGSIPDRFSAQQFSDYHSELNMSSLELGDSALYFCASSSGVNTEAFFGQGTRLTVV.

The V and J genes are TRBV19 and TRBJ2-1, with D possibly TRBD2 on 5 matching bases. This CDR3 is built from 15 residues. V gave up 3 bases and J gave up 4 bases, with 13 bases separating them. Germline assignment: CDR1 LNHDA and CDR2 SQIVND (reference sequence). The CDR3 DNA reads TGTGCCAGTAGTATTGGAGTAGCGTTATACAATGAGCAGTTCTTC. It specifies CASSIGVALYNEQFF.

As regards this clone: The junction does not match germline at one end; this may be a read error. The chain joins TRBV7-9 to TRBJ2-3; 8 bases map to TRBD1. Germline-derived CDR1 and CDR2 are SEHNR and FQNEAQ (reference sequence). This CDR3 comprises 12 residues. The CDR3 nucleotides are TGTTCCAGCGGACAGGGAGGTAGGACGCAGTATTTT. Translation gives CSSGQGGRTQYF.

CDR3 sequence: CASSWSTGSSYNEQFF. The CDR3 region has the DNA TGCGCCAGCAGCTGGAGTACAGGGAGCTCCTACAATGAGCAGTTCTTC. The chain recombines TRBV5-1 with TRBJ2-1, with TRBD1 as a possible D gene (6 bases). The CDR3 loop spans 16 amino acids. Germline loops: CDR1 SGHRS, CDR2 YFSETQ. V was shortened by 3 bases and J by 0 bases, with 13 bases between the two germline ends.

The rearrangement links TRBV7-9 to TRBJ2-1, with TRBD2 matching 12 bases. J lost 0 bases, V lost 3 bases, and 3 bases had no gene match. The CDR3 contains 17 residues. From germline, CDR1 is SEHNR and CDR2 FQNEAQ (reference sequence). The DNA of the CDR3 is TGTGCCAGCAGCTTTGGACTAGCGGGGAGCTCCTACAATGAGCAGTTCTTC. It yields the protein CASSFGLAGSSYNEQFF.

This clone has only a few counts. The CDR3 bases are TGTGCCAGCAGCTACGTAGCGGGGGGCACAGATACGCAGTATTTT. Translated, it gives CASSYVAGGTDTQYF. The rearrangement joins TRBV7-2 to TRBJ2-3; 9 bases fit TRBD2. The V gene end was trimmed by 4 bases and the J gene end by 1 base; junction bases not matched to a gene: 3. Germline loops: CDR1 SGHTA, CDR2 FQGNSA. The CDR3 is 15 residues long.

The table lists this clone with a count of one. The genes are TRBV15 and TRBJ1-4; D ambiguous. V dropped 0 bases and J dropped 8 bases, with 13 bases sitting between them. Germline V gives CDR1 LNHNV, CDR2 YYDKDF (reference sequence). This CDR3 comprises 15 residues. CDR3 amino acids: CATSRDPGRFEKLFF. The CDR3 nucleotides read TGTGCCACCAGCAGAGATCCAGGAAGGTTCGAAAAACTGTTTTTT. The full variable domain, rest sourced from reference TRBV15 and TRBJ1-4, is DAMVIQNPRYQVTQFGKPVTLSCSQTLNHNVMYWYQQKSSQAPKLLFHYYDKDFNNEADTPDNFQSRRPNTSFCFLDIRSPGLGDTAMYLCATSRDPGRFEKLFFGSGTQLSVL.

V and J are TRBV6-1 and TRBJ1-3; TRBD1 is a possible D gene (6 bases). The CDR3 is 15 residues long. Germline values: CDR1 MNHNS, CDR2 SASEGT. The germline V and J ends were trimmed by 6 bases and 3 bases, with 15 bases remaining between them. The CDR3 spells CASSLQGAGGNTIYF. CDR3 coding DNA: TGTGCCAGCAGCTTACAGGGTGCGGGTGGAAACACCATATATTTT.

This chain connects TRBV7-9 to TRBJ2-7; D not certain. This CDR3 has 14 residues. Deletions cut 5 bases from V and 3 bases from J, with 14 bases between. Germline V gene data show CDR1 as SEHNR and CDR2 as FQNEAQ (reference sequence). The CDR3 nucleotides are TGTGCCAGCAGCCTACCGACACCCGTCTACGAGCAGTACTTC. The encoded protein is CASSLPTPVYEQYF.